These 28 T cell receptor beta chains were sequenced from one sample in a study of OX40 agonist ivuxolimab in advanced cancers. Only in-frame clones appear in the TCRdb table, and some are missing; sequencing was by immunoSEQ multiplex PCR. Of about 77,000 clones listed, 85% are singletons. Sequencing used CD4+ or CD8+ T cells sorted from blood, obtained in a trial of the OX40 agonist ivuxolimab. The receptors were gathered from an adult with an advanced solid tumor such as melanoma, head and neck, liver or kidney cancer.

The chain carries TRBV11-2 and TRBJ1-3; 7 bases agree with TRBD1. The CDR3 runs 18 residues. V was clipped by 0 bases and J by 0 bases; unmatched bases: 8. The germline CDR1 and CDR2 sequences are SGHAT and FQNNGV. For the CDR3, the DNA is TGTGCCAGCAGCTTAGATAGGGGGCAATTCTACTCTGGAAACACCATATATTTT. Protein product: CASSLDRGQFYSGNTIYF.

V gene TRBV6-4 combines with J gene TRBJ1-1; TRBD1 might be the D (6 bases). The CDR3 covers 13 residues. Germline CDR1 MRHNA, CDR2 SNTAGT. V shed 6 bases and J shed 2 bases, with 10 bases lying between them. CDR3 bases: TGTGCCAGCAGGGACAGCCTAAACACTGAAGCTTTCTTT. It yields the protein CASRDSLNTEAFF.

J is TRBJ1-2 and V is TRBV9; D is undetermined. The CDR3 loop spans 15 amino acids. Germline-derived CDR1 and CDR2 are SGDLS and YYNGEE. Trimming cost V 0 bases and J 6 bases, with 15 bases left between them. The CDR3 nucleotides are TGTGCCAGCAGCGTAGGCGAGGATCGGTATAATGGCTACACCTTC. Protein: CASSVGEDRYNGYTF.

CDR3 amino acids: CASSAPGTGSYEQYF. CDR3 sequence (DNA): TGTGCCAGTAGTGCCCCCGGGACAGGGTCCTACGAGCAGTACTTC. The chain joins TRBV19 to TRBJ2-7, with TRBD1 matching 9 bases. The CDR3 has 15 amino acids. The junction had 6 bases not matched to a gene; V was cut back by 5 bases and J by 1 base. The germline V gene encodes CDR1 LNHDA and CDR2 SQIVND (reference sequence).

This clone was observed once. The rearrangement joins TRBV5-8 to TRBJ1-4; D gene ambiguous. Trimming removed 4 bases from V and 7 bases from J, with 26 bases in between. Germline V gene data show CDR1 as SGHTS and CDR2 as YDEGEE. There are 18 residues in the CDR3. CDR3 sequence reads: CASSQTRGFGILGEKLFF. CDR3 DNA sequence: TGTGCCAGCAGCCAAACACGAGGGTTCGGGATCTTGGGTGAAAAACTGTTTTTT.

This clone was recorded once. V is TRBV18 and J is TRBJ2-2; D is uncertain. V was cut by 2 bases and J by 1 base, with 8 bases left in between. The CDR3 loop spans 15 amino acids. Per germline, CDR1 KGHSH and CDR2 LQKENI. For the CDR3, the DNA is TGTGCCAGCTCACCATTTCAGGAGAACACCGGGGAGCTGTTTTTT. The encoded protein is CASSPFQENTGELFF.

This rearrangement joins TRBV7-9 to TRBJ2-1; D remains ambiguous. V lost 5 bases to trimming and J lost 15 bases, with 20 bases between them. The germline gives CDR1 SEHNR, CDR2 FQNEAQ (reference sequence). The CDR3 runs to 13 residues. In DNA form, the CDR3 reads TGTGCCAGCAGCCCCTTTGGGCCGGACCGTAGGTTCTTC. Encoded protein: CASSPFGPDRRFF.

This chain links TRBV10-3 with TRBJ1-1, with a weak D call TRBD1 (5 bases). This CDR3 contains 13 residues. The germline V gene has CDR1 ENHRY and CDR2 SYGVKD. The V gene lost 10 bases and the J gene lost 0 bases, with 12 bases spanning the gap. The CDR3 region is CASDGGVNTEAFF. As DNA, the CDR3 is TGTGCCAGCGATGGGGGAGTGAACACTGAAGCTTTCTTT.

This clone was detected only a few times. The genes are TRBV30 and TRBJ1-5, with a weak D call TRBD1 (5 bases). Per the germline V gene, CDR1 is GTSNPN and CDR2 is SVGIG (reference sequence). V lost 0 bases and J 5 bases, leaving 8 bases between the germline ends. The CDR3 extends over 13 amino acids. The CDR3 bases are TGTGCCTGGAGTGTAGCGGGGGATCAGCCCCAGCATTTT. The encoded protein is CAWSVAGDQPQHF.

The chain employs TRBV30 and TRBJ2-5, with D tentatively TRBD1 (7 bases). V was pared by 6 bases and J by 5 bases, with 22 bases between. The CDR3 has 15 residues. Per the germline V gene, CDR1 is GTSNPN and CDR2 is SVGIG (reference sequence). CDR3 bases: TGTGCCTGCCACCTGCAGGGGGGAGCTTTGGAGACCCAGTACTTC. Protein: CACHLQGGALETQYF. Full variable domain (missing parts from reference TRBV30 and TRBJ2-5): SQTIHQWPATLVQPVGSPLSLECTVEGTSNPNLYWYRQAAGRGLQLLFYSVGIGQISSEVPQNLSASRPQDRQFILSSKKLLLSDSGFYLCACHLQGGALETQYFGPGTRLLVL.

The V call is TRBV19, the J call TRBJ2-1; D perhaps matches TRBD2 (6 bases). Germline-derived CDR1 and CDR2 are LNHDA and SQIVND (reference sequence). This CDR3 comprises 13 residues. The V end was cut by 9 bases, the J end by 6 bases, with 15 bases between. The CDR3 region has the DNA TGTGCCAGCCGGGACTCCGCACGCAATGAGCAGTTCTTC. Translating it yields CASRDSARNEQFF. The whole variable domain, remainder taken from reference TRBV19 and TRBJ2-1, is DGGITQSPKYLFRKEGQNVTLSCEQNLNHDAMYWYRQDPGQGLRLIYYSQIVNDFQKGDIAEGYSVSREKKESFPLTVTSAQKNPTAFYLCASRDSARNEQFFGPGTRLTVL.

The CDR3: CASSPEAGGGPGYTF. As DNA, the CDR3 is TGCGCCAGCAGCCCCGAGGCGGGAGGTGGCCCTGGCTACACCTTC. V gene TRBV5-1 combines with J gene TRBJ1-2; D call uncertain. This CDR3 spans 15 amino acids. V shed 4 bases and J shed 7 bases, with 20 bases lying between them. From germline, CDR1 is SGHRS and CDR2 YFSETQ.

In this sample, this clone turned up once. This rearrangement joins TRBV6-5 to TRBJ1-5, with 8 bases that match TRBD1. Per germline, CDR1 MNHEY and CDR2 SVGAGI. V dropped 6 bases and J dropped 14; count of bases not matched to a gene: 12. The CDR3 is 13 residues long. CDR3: CASSHDRGGWEHF. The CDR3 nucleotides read TGTGCCAGCAGCCATGACAGGGGTGGTTGGGAGCATTTT.

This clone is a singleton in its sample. CDR3 region: CASSPPGVYQETQYF. The CDR3 DNA reads TGTGCCAGCTCACCACCAGGGGTGTACCAAGAGACCCAGTACTTC. The chain carries TRBV18 and TRBJ2-5, with D possibly TRBD1 on 5 matching bases. Germline CDR1 is KGHSH and CDR2 is LQKENI. The V gene lost 0 bases and the J gene lost 0 bases, with 8 bases spanning the gap. The length of the CDR3 is 15 residues.

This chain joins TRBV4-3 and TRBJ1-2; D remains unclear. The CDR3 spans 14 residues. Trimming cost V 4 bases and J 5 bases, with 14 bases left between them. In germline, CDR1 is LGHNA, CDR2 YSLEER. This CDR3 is CASSPPGFYYGYTF. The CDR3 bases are TGCGCCAGCAGCCCCCCGGGGTTTTATTATGGCTACACCTTC.

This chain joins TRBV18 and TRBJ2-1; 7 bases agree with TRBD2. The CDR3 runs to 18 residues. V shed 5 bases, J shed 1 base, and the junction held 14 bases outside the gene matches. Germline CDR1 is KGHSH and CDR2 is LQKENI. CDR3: CASSFSRFREGSYNEQFF. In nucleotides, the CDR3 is TGTGCCAGCTCATTTTCAAGATTCAGGGAGGGGTCCTACAATGAGCAGTTCTTC. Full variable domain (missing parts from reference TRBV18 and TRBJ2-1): NAGVMQNPRHLVRRRGQEARLRCSPMKGHSHVYWYRQLPEEGLKFMVYLQKENIIDESGMPKERFSAEFPKEGPSILRIQQVVRGDSAAYFCASSFSRFREGSYNEQFFGPGTRLTVL.

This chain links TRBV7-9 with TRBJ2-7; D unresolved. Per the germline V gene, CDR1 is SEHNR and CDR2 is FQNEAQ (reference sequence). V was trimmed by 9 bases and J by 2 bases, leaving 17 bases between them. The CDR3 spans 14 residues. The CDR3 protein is CARSLDTLPYEQYF. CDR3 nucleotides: TGTGCCAGGAGCCTAGACACCCTCCCCTACGAGCAGTACTTC.

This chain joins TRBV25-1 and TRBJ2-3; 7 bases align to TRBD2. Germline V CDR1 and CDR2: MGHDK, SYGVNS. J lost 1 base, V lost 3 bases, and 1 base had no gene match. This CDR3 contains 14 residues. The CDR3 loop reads CASSEGGGTDTQYF. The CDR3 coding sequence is TGTGCCAGCAGTGAGGGGGGGGGCACAGATACGCAGTATTTT.

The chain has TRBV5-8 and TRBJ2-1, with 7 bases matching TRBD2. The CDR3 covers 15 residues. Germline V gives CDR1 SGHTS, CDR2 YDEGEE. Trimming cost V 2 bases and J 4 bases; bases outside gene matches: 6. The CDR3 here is CASSFGGGPYNEQFF. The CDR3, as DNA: TGTGCCAGCAGCTTTGGCGGGGGACCATACAATGAGCAGTTCTTC.

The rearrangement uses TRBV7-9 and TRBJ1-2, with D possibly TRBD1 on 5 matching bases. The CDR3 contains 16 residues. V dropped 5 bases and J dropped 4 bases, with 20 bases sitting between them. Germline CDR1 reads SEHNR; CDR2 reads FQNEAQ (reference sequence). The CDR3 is CASSPSRDGSSYGYTF. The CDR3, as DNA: TGTGCCAGCAGCCCCTCCCGGGACGGGTCGTCCTATGGCTACACCTTC. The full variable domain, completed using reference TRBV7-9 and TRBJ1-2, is DTGVSQNPRHKITKRGQNVTFRCDPISEHNRLYWYRQTLGQGPEFLTYFQNEAQLEKSRLLSDRFSAERPKGSFSTLEIQRTEQGDSAMYLCASSPSRDGSSYGYTFGSGTRLTVV.

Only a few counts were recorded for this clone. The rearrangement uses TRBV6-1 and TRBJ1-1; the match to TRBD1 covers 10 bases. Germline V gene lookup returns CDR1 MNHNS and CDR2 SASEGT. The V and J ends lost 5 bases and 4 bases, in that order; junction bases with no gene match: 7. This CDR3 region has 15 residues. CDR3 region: CASSITGTGVTEAFF. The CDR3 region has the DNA TGTGCCAGCAGTATAACCGGGACAGGGGTCACTGAAGCTTTCTTT.

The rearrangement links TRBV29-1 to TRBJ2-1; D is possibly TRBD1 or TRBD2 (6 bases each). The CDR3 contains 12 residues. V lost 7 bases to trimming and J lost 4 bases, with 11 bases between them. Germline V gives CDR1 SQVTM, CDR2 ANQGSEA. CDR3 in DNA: TGCAGCGCCGAGGGGGGATACAATGAGCAGTTCTTC. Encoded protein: CSAEGGYNEQFF.

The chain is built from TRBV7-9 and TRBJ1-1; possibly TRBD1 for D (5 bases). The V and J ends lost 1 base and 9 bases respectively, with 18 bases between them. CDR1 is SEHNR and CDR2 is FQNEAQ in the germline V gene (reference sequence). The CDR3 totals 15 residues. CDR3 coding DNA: TGTGCCAGCAGCTTAGGTTGGGGGAATCAGGTTAAAGCTTTCTTT. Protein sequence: CASSLGWGNQVKAFF. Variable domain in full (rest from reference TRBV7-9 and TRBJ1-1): DTGVSQNPRHKITKRGQNVTFRCDPISEHNRLYWYRQTLGQGPEFLTYFQNEAQLEKSRLLSDRFSAERPKGSFSTLEIQRTEQGDSAMYLCASSLGWGNQVKAFFGQGTRLTVV.

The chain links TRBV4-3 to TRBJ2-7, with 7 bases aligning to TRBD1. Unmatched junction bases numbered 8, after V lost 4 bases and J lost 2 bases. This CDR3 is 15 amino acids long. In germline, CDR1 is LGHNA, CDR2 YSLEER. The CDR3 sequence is CASSREGGHAYEQYF. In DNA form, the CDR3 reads TGCGCCAGCAGCCGCGAAGGGGGCCATGCCTACGAGCAGTACTTC.

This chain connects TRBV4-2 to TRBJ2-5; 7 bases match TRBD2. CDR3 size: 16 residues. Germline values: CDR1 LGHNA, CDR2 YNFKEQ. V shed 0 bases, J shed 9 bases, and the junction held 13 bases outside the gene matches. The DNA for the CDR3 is TGTGCCAGCAGCCAAGACCCCGGGACTTGGGGGGGGGCCCAGTACTTC. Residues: CASSQDPGTWGGAQYF.

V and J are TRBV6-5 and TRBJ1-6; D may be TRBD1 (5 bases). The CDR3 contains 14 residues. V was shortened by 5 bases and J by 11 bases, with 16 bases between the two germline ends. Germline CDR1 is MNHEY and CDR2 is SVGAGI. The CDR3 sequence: CASSEGWRGTPLHF. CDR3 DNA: TGTGCCAGCAGTGAAGGGTGGAGGGGAACACCCCTCCACTTT.

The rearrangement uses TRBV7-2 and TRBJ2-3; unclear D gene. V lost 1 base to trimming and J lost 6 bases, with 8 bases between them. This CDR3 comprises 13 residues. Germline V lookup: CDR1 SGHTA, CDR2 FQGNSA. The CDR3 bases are TGTGCCAGCAGCTTAGTGGGGTTGGATACGCAGTATTTT. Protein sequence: CASSLVGLDTQYF.

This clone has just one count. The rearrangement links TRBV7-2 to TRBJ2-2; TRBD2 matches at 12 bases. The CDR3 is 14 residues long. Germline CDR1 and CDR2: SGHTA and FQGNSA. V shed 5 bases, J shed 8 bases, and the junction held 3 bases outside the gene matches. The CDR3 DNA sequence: TGTGCCAGCAGCGGACTAGCGGGGCTGGGGGAGCTGTTTTTT. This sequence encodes CASSGLAGLGELFF.